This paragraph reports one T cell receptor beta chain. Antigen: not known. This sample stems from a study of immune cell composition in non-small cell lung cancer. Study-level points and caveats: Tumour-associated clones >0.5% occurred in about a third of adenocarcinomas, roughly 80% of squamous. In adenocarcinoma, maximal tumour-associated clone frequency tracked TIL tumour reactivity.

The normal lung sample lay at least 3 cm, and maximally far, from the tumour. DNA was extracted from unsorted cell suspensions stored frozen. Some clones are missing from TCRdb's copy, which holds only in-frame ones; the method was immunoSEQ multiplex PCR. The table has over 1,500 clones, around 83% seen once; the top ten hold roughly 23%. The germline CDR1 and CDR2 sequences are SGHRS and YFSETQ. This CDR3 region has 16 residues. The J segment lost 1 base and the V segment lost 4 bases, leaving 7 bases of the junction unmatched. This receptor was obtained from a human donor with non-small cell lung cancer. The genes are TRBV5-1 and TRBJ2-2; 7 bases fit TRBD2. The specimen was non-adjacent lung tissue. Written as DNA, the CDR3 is TGCGCCAGCAGCCCCCTGAGCGGGATGAACACCGGGGAGCTGTTTTTT. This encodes CASSPLSGMNTGELFF.